This section outlines one TCR beta chain sequence together with its context. Its antigen remains undetermined. This sample was taken from a study of CXCR3-negative and CXCR3-positive naive CD8 T cells (dated by TCRdb to between 2018 and 2021). General notes on the study: In total, some 150 million TRB reads were obtained, which works out to roughly 1.5 +/- 0.3 million reads per library. The diversity and physicochemical repertoire analyses included about a dozen donors pooled from two independent experiments. Naive subsets from about five donors and memory cells from 3 donors were included in the TRBV-TRBJ cluster analysis. Overall study results and their limits: Repertoire diversity was comparably high in both naive subsets but much lower in memory CD8+ T cells. Compared with CXCR3-negative naive cells, CXCR3-positive naive cells had TRB CDR3s with higher hydrophobicity (lower Kidera factor 4), lower energy, and higher strength and volume indices. TRBV-TRBJ usage was similar between naive CXCR3-negative and CXCR3-positive cells from the same donor, while memory cells showed distinct patterns. Because surface CD5, which has been linked to self-reactivity in mice, was comparable between naive subsets, TCR interaction strength was also inferred from TRB CDR3 physicochemical properties. CXCR3 expression partially decreased after cryopreservation, so most assays used freshly isolated PBMCs.

Reads for this sample came from a NextSeq 550. The Human TCR Profiling Kit (MiLaboratory) was used to make UMI-labeled 5' RACE TRB cDNA libraries. The full amount of extracted RNA was used for cDNA synthesis, and the full amount of resulting cDNA was used for PCR amplification. Libraries were prepared in parallel using an identical number of PCR cycles. The original pipeline was this. With a minimum of two reads required per UMI, MIGEC and MiXCR pulled out about 50,000 +/- 10,000 unique UMI-labeled TRB cDNA molecules from each library. On average, 40,000 +/- 10,000 functional in-frame TRB CDR3 nucleotide clonotypes lacking stop codons were found per library. After each sample was downsampled to 5000 UMI-labeled TRB molecules, VDJtools was used to calculate diversity metrics such as normalized Shannon-Wiener and Chao1. For the central five CDR3 residues, VDJtools calculated physicochemical properties weighted by clonotype size, namely interaction energy, strength, volume and Kidera factor 4. TCRdb reprocessed the sequencing reads and holds a single record per CDR3 protein sequence, with no DNA. What appears here as the V and J calls and clone size reflects TCRdb's work, not the paper's. The sample has more than 6,500 distinct CDR3 sequences on record. Jointly, the top ten make up roughly 1.4% of the sample.

Each CD8+ T cell subset was flow-sorted in triplicate, and 250,000 to 300,000 cells per subset were placed directly into RLT lysis buffer. To keep memory contaminants out, a stringent definition of naive CD8+ T cells was applied: CD45RO-CCR7+CD27+CD95-. Using standard density gradient centrifugation, peripheral blood mononuclear cells were isolated from buffy coats. A FACSAria III was used to flow-sort naive CD8+ T cells into CXCR3-negative and CXCR3-positive populations. An RNeasy Mini Kit was used to extract total RNA from the sorted cells. The germline V gene encodes CDR1 SGHDN and CDR2 FVKESK. From the cysteine through the phenylalanine, the CDR3 covers 13 amino acids. No DNA accompanies this entry.

The chain couples TRBV14 to TRBJ1-1; the D gene TCRdb calls, TRBD1, cannot be checked with no DNA. The sequence derives from a human donor in good health. Some clones in this sample may be carry-over from other donors' samples. Sequenced: naive CXCR3+ CD8+ T cells from blood. The intended sense of this specimen's cell subset or site label: CD45RO-CCR7+CD27+CD95- naive CD8+ T cells expressing CXCR3 (TNR3+). This receptor has the CDR3 CASSQGRGTEAFF.